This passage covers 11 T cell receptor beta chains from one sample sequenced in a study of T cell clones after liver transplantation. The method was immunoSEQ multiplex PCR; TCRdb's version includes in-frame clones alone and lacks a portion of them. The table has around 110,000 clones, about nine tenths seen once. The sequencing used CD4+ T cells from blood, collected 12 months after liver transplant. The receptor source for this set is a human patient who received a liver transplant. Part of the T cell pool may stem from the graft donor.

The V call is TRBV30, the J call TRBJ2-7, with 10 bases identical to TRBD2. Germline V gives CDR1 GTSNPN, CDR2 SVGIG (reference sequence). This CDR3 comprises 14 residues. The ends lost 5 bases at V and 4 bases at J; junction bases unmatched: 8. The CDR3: CAWSGLAGVYEQYF. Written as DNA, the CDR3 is TGTGCCTGGTCTGGCCTAGCGGGAGTTTACGAGCAGTACTTC.

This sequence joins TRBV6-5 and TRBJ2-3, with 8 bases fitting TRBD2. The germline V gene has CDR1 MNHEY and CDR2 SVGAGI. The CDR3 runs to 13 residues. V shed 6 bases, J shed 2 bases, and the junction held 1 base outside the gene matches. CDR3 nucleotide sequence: TGTGCCAGCAGACTAGCGGTCACAGATACGCAGTATTTT. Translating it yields CASRLAVTDTQYF.

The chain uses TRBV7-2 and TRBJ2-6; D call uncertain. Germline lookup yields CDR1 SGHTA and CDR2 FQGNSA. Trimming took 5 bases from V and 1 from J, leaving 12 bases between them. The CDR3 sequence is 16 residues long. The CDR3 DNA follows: TGTGCCAGCAGCCTAATTTCAACTTCTGGGGCCAACGTCCTGACTTTC. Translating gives CASSLISTSGANVLTF.

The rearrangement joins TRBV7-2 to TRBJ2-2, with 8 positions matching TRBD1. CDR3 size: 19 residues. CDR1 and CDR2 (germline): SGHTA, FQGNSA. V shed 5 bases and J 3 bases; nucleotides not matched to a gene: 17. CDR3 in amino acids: CASSKTTGALTQYTGELFF. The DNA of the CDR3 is TGTGCCAGCAGCAAAACGACAGGGGCACTTACTCAGTACACCGGGGAGCTGTTTTTT.

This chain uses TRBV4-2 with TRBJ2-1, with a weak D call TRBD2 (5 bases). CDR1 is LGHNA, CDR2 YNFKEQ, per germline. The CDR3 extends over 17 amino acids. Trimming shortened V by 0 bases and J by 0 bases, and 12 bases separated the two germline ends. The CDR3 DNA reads TGTGCCAGCAGCCAAGATGTCGGTGGAGGCTCCTACAATGAGCAGTTCTTC. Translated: CASSQDVGGGSYNEQFF.

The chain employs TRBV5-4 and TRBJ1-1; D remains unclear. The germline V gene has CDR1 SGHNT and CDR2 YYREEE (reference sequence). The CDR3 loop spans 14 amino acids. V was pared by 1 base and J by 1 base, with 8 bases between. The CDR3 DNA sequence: TGTGCCAGCAGCTTGACGGAAAAGAACACTGAAGCTTTCTTT. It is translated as CASSLTEKNTEAFF.

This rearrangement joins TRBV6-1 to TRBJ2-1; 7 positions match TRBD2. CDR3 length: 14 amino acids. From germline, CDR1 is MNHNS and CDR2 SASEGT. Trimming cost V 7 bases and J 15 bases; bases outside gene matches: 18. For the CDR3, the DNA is TGTGCCAGCATCCTGGGGGGGAGACCTGGCCCCGGGTTCTTC. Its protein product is CASILGGRPGPGFF.

CDR3: CASSTPGTTGNTIYF. CDR3 DNA sequence: TGTGCCAGCAGTACACCCGGGACAACTGGAAACACCATATATTTT. The chain employs TRBV25-1 and TRBJ1-3, with D perhaps TRBD1 (6 bases). V lost 5 bases and J 2 bases, leaving 13 bases between the germline ends. The CDR3 has 15 amino acids. Germline lookup yields CDR1 MGHDK and CDR2 SYGVNS.

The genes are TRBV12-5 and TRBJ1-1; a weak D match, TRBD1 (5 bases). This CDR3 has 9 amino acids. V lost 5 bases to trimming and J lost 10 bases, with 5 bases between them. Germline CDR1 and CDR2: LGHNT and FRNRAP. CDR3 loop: CASGGGAFF. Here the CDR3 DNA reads TGTGCTAGTGGTGGGGGAGCTTTCTTT.

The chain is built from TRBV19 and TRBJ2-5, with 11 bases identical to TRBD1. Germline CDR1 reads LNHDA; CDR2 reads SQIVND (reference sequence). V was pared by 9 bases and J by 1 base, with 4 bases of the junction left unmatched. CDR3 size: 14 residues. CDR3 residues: CASSDRGPQETQYF. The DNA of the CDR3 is TGTGCCAGCTCGGACAGGGGGCCCCAAGAGACCCAGTACTTC.

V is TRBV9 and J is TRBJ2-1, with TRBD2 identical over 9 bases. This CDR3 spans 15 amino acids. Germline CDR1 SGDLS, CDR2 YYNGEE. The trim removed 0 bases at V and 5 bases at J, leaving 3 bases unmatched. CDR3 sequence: CASSVALAGNNEQFF. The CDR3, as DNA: TGTGCCAGCAGCGTAGCACTAGCGGGTAACAATGAGCAGTTCTTC.